This entry concerns a single T cell receptor beta chain. The antigen remains unidentified. The data were taken from a study of T-cell memory formation after mild COVID-19. Study results and limitations: CM and EM subsets held most contracting CD4+ clones; EMRA held CD8+ ones. Clones shrinking from day 15 to 85 showed even CD4/CD8 mixes; later expanders tilted CD4+.

After 5'RACE with constant-segment primers, TCR alpha and TCR beta cDNA libraries carrying sample barcodes and UMIs were obtained. Each CDR3 protein gets one entry after TCRdb re-called the 5' RACE reads with MiXCR. The sample includes around 250,000 distinct CDR3 sequences, roughly a tenth of them seen just once. The germline V and J ends were trimmed by 8 bases and 1 base, with 12 bases remaining between them. The germline V gene has CDR1 MNHEY and CDR2 SVGEGT. The CDR3 is 14 amino acids. This TCR derives from a man younger than 35 who had mild COVID-19 (a few samples of this study predate the infection). Cell type and time point are not known. The sequencing sample was made of PBMCs or a T cell subset sorted from them (not recorded which). The J gene is TRBJ1-5, the V gene TRBV6-2 or TRBV6-3, with D unclear. CDR3 sequence: CASRSDRSNQPQHF. Written as DNA, the CDR3 is TGTGCCAGCCGCTCGGACCGGAGCAATCAGCCCCAGCATTTT.